This TCR beta chain was identified in a study of blood T cell repertoires in COVID-19. As for the study in general: The samples span acute and convalescent COVID-19 from the United States, Italy and Spain. T cells, B-cell-depleted T cells, or PBMCs provided the cDNA or gDNA that served as material.

There are a few counts of this clone. The CDR3 length is 11 residues. CDR1 is MNHEY and CDR2 is SVGEGT in the germline V gene. V was pared by 3 bases and J by 11 bases, with 10 bases between. Original processing notes: Using reference gene primer amplification, nucleated cell counts were estimated. TCRdb keeps only in-frame clones here, not all; method: immunoSEQ multiplex PCR. V, J and clone size reflect that table, while D and trimming were determined from the DNA. The sample holds approximately 100,000 clones, 70% to 90% seen once. This clonotype originated in a man between 45 and 60 years old in a cohort sampled during active COVID-19. Input material: peripheral blood. The chain carries TRBV6-2 or TRBV6-3 and TRBJ1-1; D uncertain. CDR3 sequence (DNA): TGTGCCAGCAGTTATAACTCCCGGGCTTTCTTT. Amino acids: CASSYNSRAFF.